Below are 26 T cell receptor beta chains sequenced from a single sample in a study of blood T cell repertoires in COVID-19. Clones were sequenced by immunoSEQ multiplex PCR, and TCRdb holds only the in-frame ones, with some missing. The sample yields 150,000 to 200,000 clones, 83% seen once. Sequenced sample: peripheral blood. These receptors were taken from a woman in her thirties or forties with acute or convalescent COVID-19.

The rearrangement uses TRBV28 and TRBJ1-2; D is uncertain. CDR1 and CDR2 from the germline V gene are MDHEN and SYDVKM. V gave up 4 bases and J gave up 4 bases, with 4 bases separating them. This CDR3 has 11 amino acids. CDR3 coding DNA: TGTGCCAGCAGTTCAGTCTATGGCTACACCTTC. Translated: CASSSVYGYTF.

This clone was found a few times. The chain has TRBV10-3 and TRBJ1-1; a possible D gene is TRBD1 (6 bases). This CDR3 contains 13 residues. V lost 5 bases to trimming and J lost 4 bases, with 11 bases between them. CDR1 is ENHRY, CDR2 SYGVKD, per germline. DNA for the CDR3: TGTGCCATCAGTCCGGTAGGGGGCACTGAAGCTTTCTTT. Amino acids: CAISPVGGTEAFF.

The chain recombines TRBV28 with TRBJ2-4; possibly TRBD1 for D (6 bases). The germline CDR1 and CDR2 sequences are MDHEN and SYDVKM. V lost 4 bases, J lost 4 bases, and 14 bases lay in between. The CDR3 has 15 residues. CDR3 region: CASSSQGQGKNIQYF. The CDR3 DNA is TGTGCCAGCAGTTCCCAGGGTCAGGGGAAAAACATTCAGTACTTC.

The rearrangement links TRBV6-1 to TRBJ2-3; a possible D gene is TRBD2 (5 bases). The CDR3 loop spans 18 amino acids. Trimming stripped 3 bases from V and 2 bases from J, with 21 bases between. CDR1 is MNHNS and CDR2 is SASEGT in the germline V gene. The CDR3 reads CASSDIGLTITFTDTQYF. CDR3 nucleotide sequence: TGTGCCAGCAGTGACATTGGACTGACTATCACCTTCACAGATACGCAGTATTTT.

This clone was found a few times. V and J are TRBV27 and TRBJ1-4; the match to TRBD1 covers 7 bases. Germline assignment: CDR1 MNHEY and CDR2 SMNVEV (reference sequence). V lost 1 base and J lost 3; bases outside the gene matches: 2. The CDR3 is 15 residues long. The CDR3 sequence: CASSLYGTANEKLFF. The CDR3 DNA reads TGTGCCAGCAGTTTATACGGGACAGCTAATGAAAAACTGTTTTTT.

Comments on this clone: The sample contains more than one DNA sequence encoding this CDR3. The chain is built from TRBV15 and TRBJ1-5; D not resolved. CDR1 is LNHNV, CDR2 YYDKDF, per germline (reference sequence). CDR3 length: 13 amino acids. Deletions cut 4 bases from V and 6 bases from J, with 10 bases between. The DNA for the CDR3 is TGTGCCACCAGCAAGATGGGAGGTCAGCCCCAGCATTTT. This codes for CATSKMGGQPQHF.

CDR3 protein: CASSGGGRGYEQYF. DNA for the CDR3: TGTGCCAGCAGCGGGGGCGGGAGAGGGTACGAGCAGTACTTC. The chain uses TRBV27 and TRBJ2-7; the D gene is possibly TRBD2 (7 bases). The CDR3 is 14 residues long. The germline V and J ends were trimmed by 6 bases and 4 bases, with 16 bases remaining between them. Germline V gene data show CDR1 as MNHEY and CDR2 as SMNVEV (reference sequence).

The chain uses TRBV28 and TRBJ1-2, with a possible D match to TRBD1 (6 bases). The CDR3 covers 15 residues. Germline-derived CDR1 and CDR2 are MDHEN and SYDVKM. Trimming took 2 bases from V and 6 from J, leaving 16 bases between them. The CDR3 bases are TGTGCCAGCAGTTTACCCCAGGGGAATAGGAATGGCTACACCTTC. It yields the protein CASSLPQGNRNGYTF.

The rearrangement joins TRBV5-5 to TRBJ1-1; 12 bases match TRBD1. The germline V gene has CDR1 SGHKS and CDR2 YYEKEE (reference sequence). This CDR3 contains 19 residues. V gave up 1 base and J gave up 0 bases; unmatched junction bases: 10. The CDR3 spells CASSLTGQGARGMNTEAFF. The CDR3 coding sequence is TGTGCCAGCAGCTTGACGGGACAGGGGGCGCGGGGGATGAACACTGAAGCTTTCTTT.

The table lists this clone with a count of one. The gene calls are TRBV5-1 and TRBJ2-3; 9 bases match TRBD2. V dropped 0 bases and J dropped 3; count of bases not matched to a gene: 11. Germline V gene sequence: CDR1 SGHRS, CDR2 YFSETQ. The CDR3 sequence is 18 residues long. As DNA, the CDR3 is TGCGCCAGCAGCTTGGCACCCAGCGGCGGGGGGGGTACAGATACGCAGTATTTT. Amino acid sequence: CASSLAPSGGGGTDTQYF. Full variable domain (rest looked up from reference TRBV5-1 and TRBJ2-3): KAGVTQTPRYLIKTRGQQVTLSCSPISGHRSVSWYQQTPGQGLQFLFEYFSETQRNKGNFPGRFSGRQFSNSRSEMNVSTLELGDSALYLCASSLAPSGGGGTDTQYFGPGTRLTVL.

CDR3 amino acids: CASRPAGATDTQYF. The CDR3 coding sequence is TGTGCCAGCCGCCCGGCGGGGGCTACAGATACGCAGTATTTT. This chain links TRBV7-2 with TRBJ2-3; a possible D gene is TRBD2 (7 bases). The length of the CDR3 is 14 residues. V lost 8 bases and J 3 bases, leaving 15 bases between the germline ends. Germline CDR1 SGHTA, CDR2 FQGNSA.

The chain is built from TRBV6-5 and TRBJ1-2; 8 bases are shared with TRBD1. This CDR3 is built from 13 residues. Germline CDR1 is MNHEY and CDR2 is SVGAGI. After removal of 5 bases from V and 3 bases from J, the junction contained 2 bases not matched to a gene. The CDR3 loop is CASSPTGDYGYTF. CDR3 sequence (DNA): TGTGCCAGCAGTCCGACAGGGGACTATGGCTACACCTTC.

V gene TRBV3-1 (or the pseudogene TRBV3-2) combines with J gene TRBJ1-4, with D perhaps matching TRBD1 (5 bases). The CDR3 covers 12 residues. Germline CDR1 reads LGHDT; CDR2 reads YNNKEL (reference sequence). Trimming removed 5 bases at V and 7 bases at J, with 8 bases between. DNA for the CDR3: TGTGCCAGCAGCGGAGGGGCTGAAAAACTGTTTTTT. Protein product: CASSGGAEKLFF.

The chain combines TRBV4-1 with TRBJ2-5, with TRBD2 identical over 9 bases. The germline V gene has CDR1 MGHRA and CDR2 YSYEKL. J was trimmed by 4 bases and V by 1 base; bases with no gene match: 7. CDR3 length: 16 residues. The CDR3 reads CASSQGASGIGETQYF. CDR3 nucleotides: TGCGCCAGCAGCCAAGGAGCTAGCGGGATAGGAGAGACCCAGTACTTC.

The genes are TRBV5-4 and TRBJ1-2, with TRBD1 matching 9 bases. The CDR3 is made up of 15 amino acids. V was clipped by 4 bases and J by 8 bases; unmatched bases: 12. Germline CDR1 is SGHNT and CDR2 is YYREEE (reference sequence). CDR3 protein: CASSTSGQGFSGYTF. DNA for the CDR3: TGTGCCAGCAGCACGTCGGGACAGGGATTTAGCGGCTACACCTTC. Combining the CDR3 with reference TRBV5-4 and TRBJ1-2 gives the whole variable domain ETGVTQSPTHLIKTRGQQVTLRCSSQSGHNTVSWYQQALGQGPQFIFQYYREEENGRGNFPPRFSGLQFPNYSSELNVNALELDDSALYLCASSTSGQGFSGYTFGSGTRLTVV.

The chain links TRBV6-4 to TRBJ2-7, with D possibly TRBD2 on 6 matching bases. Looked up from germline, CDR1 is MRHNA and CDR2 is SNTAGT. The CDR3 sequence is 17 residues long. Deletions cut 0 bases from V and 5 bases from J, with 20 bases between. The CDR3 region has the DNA TGTGCCAGCAGTGACTCAAGGAGGGACGCCCCCTCGGACGAGCAGTACTTC. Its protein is CASSDSRRDAPSDEQYF.

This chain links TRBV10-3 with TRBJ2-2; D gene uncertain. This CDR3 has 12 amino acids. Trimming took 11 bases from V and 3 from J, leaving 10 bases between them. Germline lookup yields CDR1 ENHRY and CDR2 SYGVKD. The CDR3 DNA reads TGTGCCTTCTCCCTTGACACCGGGGAGCTGTTTTTT. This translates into CAFSLDTGELFF.

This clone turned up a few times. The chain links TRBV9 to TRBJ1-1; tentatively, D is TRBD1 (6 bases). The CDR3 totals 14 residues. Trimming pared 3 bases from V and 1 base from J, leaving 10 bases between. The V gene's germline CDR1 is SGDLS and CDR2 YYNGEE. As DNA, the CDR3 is TGTGCCAGCAGCGCCCTGGGACAGAACACTGAAGCTTTCTTT. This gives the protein CASSALGQNTEAFF.

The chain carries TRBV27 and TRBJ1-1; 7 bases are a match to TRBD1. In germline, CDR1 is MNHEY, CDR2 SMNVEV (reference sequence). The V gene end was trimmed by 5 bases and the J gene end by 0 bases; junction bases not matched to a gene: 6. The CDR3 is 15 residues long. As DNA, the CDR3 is TGTGCCAGCAGTCTCGACAGGGAGTTGAACACTGAAGCTTTCTTT. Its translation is CASSLDRELNTEAFF.

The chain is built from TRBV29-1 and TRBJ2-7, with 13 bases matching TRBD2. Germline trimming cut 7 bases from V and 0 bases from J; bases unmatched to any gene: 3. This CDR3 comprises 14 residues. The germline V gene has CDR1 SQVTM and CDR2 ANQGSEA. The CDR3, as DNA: TGCAGCGGCAGGACTAGCGGGAGCTCCTACGAGCAGTACTTC. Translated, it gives CSGRTSGSSYEQYF.

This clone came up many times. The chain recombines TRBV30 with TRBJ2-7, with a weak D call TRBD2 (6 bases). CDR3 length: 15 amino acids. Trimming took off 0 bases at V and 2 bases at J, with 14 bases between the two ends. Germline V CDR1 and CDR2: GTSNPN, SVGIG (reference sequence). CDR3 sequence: CAWSVTGVAPYEQYF. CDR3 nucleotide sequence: TGTGCCTGGAGTGTAACGGGGGTAGCCCCCTACGAGCAGTACTTC.

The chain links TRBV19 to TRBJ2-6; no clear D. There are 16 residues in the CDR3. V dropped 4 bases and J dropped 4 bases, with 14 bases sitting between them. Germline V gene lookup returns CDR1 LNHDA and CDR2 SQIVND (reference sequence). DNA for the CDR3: TGTGCCAGTAGTACCCTGTGGAGCAGCGGGGCCAACGTCCTGACTTTC. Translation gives CASSTLWSSGANVLTF.

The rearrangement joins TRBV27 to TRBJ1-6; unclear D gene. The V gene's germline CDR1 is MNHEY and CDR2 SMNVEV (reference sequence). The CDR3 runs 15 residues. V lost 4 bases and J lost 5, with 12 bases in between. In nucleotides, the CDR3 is TGTGCCAGCAGTTGGTCCCCGGGAGATAATTCACCCCTCCACTTT. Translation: CASSWSPGDNSPLHF.

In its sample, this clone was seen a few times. The CDR3 DNA sequence: TGTGCCAGCAGACTACAGGTCGAGAACACTGAAGCTTTCTTT. Its protein product is CASRLQVENTEAFF. The chain has TRBV6-4 and TRBJ1-1, with a possible D match to TRBD1 (5 bases). Trimming took 6 bases from V and 1 from J, leaving 12 bases between them. CDR1 and CDR2 from the germline V gene are MRHNA and SNTAGT. The CDR3 is made up of 14 amino acids.

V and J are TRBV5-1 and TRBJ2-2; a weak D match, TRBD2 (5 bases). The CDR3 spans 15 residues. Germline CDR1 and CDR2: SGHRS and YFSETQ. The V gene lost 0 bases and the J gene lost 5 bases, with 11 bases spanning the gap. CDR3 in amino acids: CASSLGGIATGELFF. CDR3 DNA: TGCGCCAGCAGCTTGGGGGGAATAGCGACCGGGGAGCTGTTTTTT.

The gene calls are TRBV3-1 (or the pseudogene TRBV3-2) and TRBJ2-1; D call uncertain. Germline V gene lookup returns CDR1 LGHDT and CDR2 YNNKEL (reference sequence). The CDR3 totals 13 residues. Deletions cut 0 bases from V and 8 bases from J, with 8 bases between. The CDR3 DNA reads TGTGCCAGCAGCCAAGATATAGCACATGAGCAGTTCTTC. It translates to CASSQDIAHEQFF.